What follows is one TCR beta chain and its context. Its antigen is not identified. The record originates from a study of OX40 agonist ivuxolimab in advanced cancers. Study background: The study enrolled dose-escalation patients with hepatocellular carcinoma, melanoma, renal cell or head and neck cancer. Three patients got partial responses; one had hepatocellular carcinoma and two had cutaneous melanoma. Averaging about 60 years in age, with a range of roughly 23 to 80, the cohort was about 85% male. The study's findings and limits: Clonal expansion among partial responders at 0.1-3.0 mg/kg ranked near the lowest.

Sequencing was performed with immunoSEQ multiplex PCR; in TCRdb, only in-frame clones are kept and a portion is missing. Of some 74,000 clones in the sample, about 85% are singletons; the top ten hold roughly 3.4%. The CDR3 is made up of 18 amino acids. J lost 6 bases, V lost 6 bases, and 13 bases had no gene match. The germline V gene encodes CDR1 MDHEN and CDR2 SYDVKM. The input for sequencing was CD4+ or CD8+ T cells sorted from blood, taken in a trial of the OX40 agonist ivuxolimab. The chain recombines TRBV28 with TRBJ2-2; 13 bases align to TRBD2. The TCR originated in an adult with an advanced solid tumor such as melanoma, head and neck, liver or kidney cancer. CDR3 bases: TGTGCCAGCAGACGACCGGGACTAGCGGGATCGAAGGCCGGGGAGCTGTTTTTT. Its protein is CASRRPGLAGSKAGELFF.